One sample yielded the 19 T cell receptor beta chains listed below, sequenced in a study of lymphopenia after photon versus proton radiotherapy (dated by TCRdb to about 2019). The library was obtained by the immunoSEQ multiplex PCR assay. The clones in this table, taken by TCRdb from immuneACCESS, are in-frame only. Not every clone is retained; where verified, under half of the shortfall comes from an unresolved V gene, and the cause of the rest is unknown. Counted in this sample were approximately 160,000 clones; less than 90% of them appeared once. The ten largest clones add up to about 4.7% of the sample. The sample consisted of peripheral blood, taken from a patient treated with photon-based radiotherapy. These receptors came from a man aged 45-65 years with gastric cancer.

The chain recombines TRBV13 with TRBJ1-2, with D possibly matching TRBD1 (5 bases). The CDR3 has 15 residues. Germline V lookup: CDR1 PRHDT, CDR2 FYEKMQ (reference sequence). The germline V and J ends were trimmed by 6 bases and 0 bases, with 14 bases remaining between them. CDR3 protein: CASSRSGLSNYGYTF. In DNA, the CDR3 is TGTGCCAGCAGTCGCTCGGGACTTTCTAACTATGGCTACACCTTC.

In nucleotides, the CDR3 is TGTGCCAGCAGTCCCCCTGGGGCAGGCGAGCATTTT. Translating gives CASSPPGAGEHF. The chain employs TRBV28 and TRBJ1-5; TRBD1 is a possible D gene (5 bases). V gave up 5 bases and J gave up 14 bases, with 16 bases separating them. CDR1 and CDR2 from the germline V gene are MDHEN and SYDVKM. The CDR3 is 12 amino acids. The full variable domain, its missing parts supplied by reference TRBV28 and TRBJ1-5, is DVKVTQSSRYLVKRTGEKVFLECVQDMDHENMFWYRQDPGLGLRLIYFSYDVKMKEKGDIPEGYSVSREKKERFSLILESASTNQTSMYLCASSPPGAGEHFGDGTRLSIL.

This clone occurred once. The chain is built from TRBV11-2 and TRBJ2-2, with TRBD1 matching over 7 bases. CDR1 SGHAT and CDR2 FQNNGV come from the germline V gene. J was trimmed by 7 bases and V by 6 bases; bases with no gene match: 8. The CDR3 sequence is 14 residues long. CDR3 DNA sequence: TGTGCCAGCAGACCCAACAGGGGCGGCGGGGAGCTGTTTTTT. Protein sequence: CASRPNRGGGELFF.

The V call is TRBV30, the J call TRBJ1-2; D is unclear. This CDR3 comprises 14 residues. Deletions cut 0 bases from V and 8 bases from J, with 16 bases between. The germline CDR1 and CDR2 sequences are GTSNPN and SVGIG (reference sequence). In DNA, the CDR3 is TGTGCCTGGAGTGTACAAGCGGATCGTCGAGGCTACACCTTC. This sequence encodes CAWSVQADRRGYTF.

The chain joins TRBV10-3 to TRBJ1-5, with D uncertain. Trimming left V 8 bases short and J 2 bases short, with 13 bases between. The CDR3 contains 14 residues. Germline V gene sequence: CDR1 ENHRY, CDR2 SYGVKD. This chain's CDR3 is CAIERTDRNQPQHF. The CDR3 DNA reads TGTGCCATCGAAAGGACCGACCGCAATCAGCCCCAGCATTTT.

The rearrangement joins TRBV27 to TRBJ2-1; D unclear. The V gene lost 3 bases and the J gene lost 5 bases, with 8 bases spanning the gap. Per germline, CDR1 MNHEY and CDR2 SMNVEV (reference sequence). CDR3 length: 13 amino acids. CDR3: CASSLVGHNEQFF. The CDR3 DNA reads as TGTGCCAGCAGTTTGGTCGGACACAATGAGCAGTTCTTC.

The chain uses TRBV9 and TRBJ1-4; no firm D call. Trimming shortened V by 1 base and J by 1 base, and 11 bases separated the two germline ends. The CDR3 contains 16 residues. Germline CDR1 is SGDLS and CDR2 is YYNGEE. CDR3 protein: CASSVRVGGTNEKLFF. CDR3 in DNA: TGTGCCAGCAGCGTAAGAGTAGGAGGAACTAATGAAAAACTGTTTTTT.

The genes are TRBV5-1 and TRBJ2-1, with D tentatively TRBD2 (5 bases). V lost 2 bases and J lost 6, with 15 bases in between. The CDR3 is 15 amino acids. Germline CDR1 SGHRS, CDR2 YFSETQ. The CDR3 nucleotides read TGCGCCAGCAGCTTTCCTCGAGGGATTGGCAATGAGCAGTTCTTC. It specifies CASSFPRGIGNEQFF.

This clone was counted a few times. V usage is TRBV6-5 and J usage is TRBJ2-7; TRBD2 matches at 8 bases. The germline gives CDR1 MNHEY, CDR2 SVGAGI. V gave up 6 bases and J gave up 3 bases; unmatched junction bases: 10. This CDR3 region has 15 residues. The CDR3 loop is CASRTLASGFYEQYF. The CDR3, as DNA: TGTGCCAGCAGAACGCTAGCTAGCGGGTTCTACGAGCAGTACTTC.

The chain uses TRBV30 and TRBJ2-5; TRBD2 matches at 7 bases. The germline V gene has CDR1 GTSNPN and CDR2 SVGIG (reference sequence). Losses at the gene ends were 3 bases for V and 5 bases for J; bases not matched to a gene: 3. The CDR3 totals 12 residues. DNA of the CDR3: TGTGCCTGGAGGGACGGGGGGGAGACCCAGTACTTC. As protein: CAWRDGGETQYF. Variable domain in full (rest from reference TRBV30 and TRBJ2-5): SQTIHQWPATLVQPVGSPLSLECTVEGTSNPNLYWYRQAAGRGLQLLFYSVGIGQISSEVPQNLSASRPQDRQFILSSKKLLLSDSGFYLCAWRDGGETQYFGPGTRLLVL.

This chain connects TRBV11-2 to TRBJ1-1; 9 bases line up with TRBD1. Trimming removed 5 bases from V and 3 bases from J; junction bases left unmatched: 10. Germline values: CDR1 SGHAT, CDR2 FQNNGV. The CDR3 has 16 amino acids. Here the CDR3 reads CASSRTGDRVDTEAFF. The CDR3 DNA sequence: TGTGCCAGCAGCCGAACTGGGGACAGGGTGGACACTGAAGCTTTCTTT.

The gene calls are TRBV7-9 and TRBJ2-1, with D unclear. The CDR3 loop spans 14 amino acids. Germline lookup yields CDR1 SEHNR and CDR2 FQNEAQ (reference sequence). Trimming cost V 1 base and J 7 bases, with 11 bases left between them. CDR3 sequence: CASSLGSSRNEQFF. In DNA, the CDR3 is TGTGCCAGCAGCTTAGGGTCCTCCCGGAATGAGCAGTTCTTC. The full variable domain, with the rest looked up from reference TRBV7-9 and TRBJ2-1, is DTGVSQNPRHKITKRGQNVTFRCDPISEHNRLYWYRQTLGQGPEFLTYFQNEAQLEKSRLLSDRFSAERPKGSFSTLEIQRTEQGDSAMYLCASSLGSSRNEQFFGPGTRLTVL.

The gene calls are TRBV7-6 and TRBJ2-7; TRBD1 aligns across 10 bases. The CDR3 loop spans 15 amino acids. From germline, CDR1 is SGHVS and CDR2 FNYEAQ. Unmatched junction bases numbered 6, after V lost 5 bases and J lost 2 bases. CDR3 DNA: TGTGCCAGCAGCCAGCGACAGGGGGCGCCCTACGAGCAGTACTTC. This encodes CASSQRQGAPYEQYF.

Only one count was recorded for this clone. The chain has TRBV6-6 and TRBJ2-7; no reliable D call. The ends were cut back, 5 bases at V and 3 bases at J, with 20 bases in the middle. The CDR3 length is 16 residues. The germline CDR1 and CDR2 sequences are MNHNY and SVGAGI (reference sequence). In DNA, the CDR3 is TGTGCCAGCAGTCCCCGCAAGGGCACCGTCATCTACGAGCAGTACTTC. Amino acid sequence: CASSPRKGTVIYEQYF.

The genes are TRBV4-1 and TRBJ1-2; possibly TRBD1 for D (6 bases). V was trimmed by 3 bases and J by 0 bases, leaving 14 bases between them. Germline CDR1 reads MGHRA; CDR2 reads YSYEKL. The CDR3 consists of 16 residues. CDR3 protein: CASSQGGGQSNYGYTF. CDR3 DNA sequence: TGCGCCAGCAGCCAGGGCGGAGGACAGTCTAACTATGGCTACACCTTC.

V usage is TRBV5-1 and J usage is TRBJ2-5; TRBD2 aligns across 13 bases. The V and J ends lost 4 bases and 4 bases, in that order; junction bases with no gene match: 4. Germline CDR1 reads SGHRS; CDR2 reads YFSETQ. The CDR3 is 15 residues long. CDR3 coding DNA: TGCGCCAGCAGCCGAGGACTAGCGGGAGTAGAGACCCAGTACTTC. Its protein is CASSRGLAGVETQYF.

The rearrangement links TRBV19 to TRBJ2-5, with D tentatively TRBD1 or TRBD2 (5 bases each). Between the trimmed V and J ends, which lost 1 base and 0 bases, there was a span of 12 bases. Looked up from germline, CDR1 is LNHDA and CDR2 is SQIVND (reference sequence). CDR3 length equals 16 residues. This CDR3 reads CASSIVGLGHQETQYF. The CDR3 bases are TGTGCCAGTAGTATAGTTGGTTTGGGACACCAAGAGACCCAGTACTTC.

The chain links TRBV5-1 to TRBJ1-4, with a weak D call TRBD1 (6 bases). This CDR3 is built from 14 residues. CDR1 and CDR2 from the germline V gene are SGHRS and YFSETQ. Trimming shortened V by 3 bases and J by 8 bases, and 14 bases separated the two germline ends. For the CDR3, the DNA is TGCGCCAGCAGCTCCCCCGGGGGCAGGGAAAAACTGTTTTTT. Translated, it gives CASSSPGGREKLFF.

This chain connects TRBV30 to TRBJ1-4, with D maybe TRBD1 (5 bases). V was cut by 8 bases and J by 8 bases, with 15 bases left in between. The germline V gene encodes CDR1 GTSNPN and CDR2 SVGIG (reference sequence). The CDR3 has 12 amino acids. The DNA of the CDR3 is TGTGCCGGGGGACGGACGGAGGAAAAACTGTTTTTT. Its protein is CAGGRTEEKLFF.